One sample yielded the 18 T cell receptor beta chains listed below, sequenced in a study of blood T cell repertoires in COVID-19. This table comes from immunoSEQ multiplex PCR, and its TCRdb copy is limited to in-frame clones, with some not included. The sample has 250,000 to 350,000 clones, around 84% seen once. The sequenced material came from peripheral blood. The receptors originated from a human donor with COVID-19, enrolled during active disease. The donor label of this sample is uncertain.

This chain connects TRBV5-1 to TRBJ2-1; D might be TRBD1 (5 bases). The V end lost 4 bases, the J end lost 0 bases, and 11 bases lay between the germline ends. From germline, CDR1 is SGHRS and CDR2 YFSETQ. The CDR3 sequence is 15 residues long. The CDR3 loop is CASSPTVSSYNEQFF. The DNA for the CDR3 is TGCGCCAGCAGCCCGACAGTGAGCTCCTACAATGAGCAGTTCTTC. Drawing the rest from reference TRBV5-1 and TRBJ2-1, the complete variable domain is KAGVTQTPRYLIKTRGQQVTLSCSPISGHRSVSWYQQTPGQGLQFLFEYFSETQRNKGNFPGRFSGRQFSNSRSEMNVSTLELGDSALYLCASSPTVSSYNEQFFGPGTRLTVL.

The chain uses TRBV24-1 and TRBJ2-1, with TRBD2 matching over 14 bases. CDR1 is KGHDR, CDR2 SFDVKD, per germline. V shed 4 bases and J 7 bases; nucleotides not matched to a gene: 5. The CDR3 runs 16 residues. In nucleotides, the CDR3 is TGTGCCACCAGTGACGGGACTAGCGGGAGTAGGAATGAGCAGTTCTTC. Translated: CATSDGTSGSRNEQFF.

The chain has TRBV28 and TRBJ2-3, with a weak D call TRBD1 (5 bases). Germline V gene sequence: CDR1 MDHEN, CDR2 SYDVKM. Trimming shortened V by 1 base and J by 0 bases, and 14 bases separated the two germline ends. The CDR3 covers 17 residues. CDR3 sequence reads: CASSLLTGPTSTDTQYF. The CDR3 DNA reads TGTGCCAGCAGTTTATTAACAGGACCTACTAGCACAGATACGCAGTATTTT.

The rearrangement uses TRBV3-1 (or the pseudogene TRBV3-2) and TRBJ2-1; 13 bases are a match to TRBD2. V dropped 4 bases and J dropped 6; count of bases not matched to a gene: 6. The CDR3 extends over 16 amino acids. CDR1 is LGHDT and CDR2 is YNNKEL in the germline V gene (reference sequence). The CDR3 DNA reads as TGTGCCAGCAGCCCCCTCCGGACTAGCGGGAGCAATGAGCAGTTCTTC. Protein: CASSPLRTSGSNEQFF.

The chain employs TRBV15 and TRBJ1-3; possible D gene TRBD1, 6 bases. Trimming cost V 0 bases and J 2 bases, with 14 bases left between them. The CDR3 is 17 amino acids. The germline CDR1 and CDR2 sequences are LNHNV and YYDKDF (reference sequence). CDR3 in DNA: TGTGCCACCAGCAGAGATAAGGGGGTCTACGCTGGAAACACCATATATTTT. Its translation: CATSRDKGVYAGNTIYF.

This clone is a singleton in its sample. The V gene is TRBV7-9, the J gene TRBJ1-2; D remains unclear. With 0 bases removed from V and 0 bases from J, the gap between germline ends came to 11 bases. The CDR3 is 16 residues long. Germline loops: CDR1 SEHNR, CDR2 FQNEAQ (reference sequence). The CDR3 nucleotides read TGTGCCAGCAGCTTAGCCCTGGGAGGCACTAACTATGGCTACACCTTC. This encodes CASSLALGGTNYGYTF.

V is TRBV6-5 and J is TRBJ1-2; 7 nucleotides align to TRBD1. Germline V lookup: CDR1 MNHEY, CDR2 SVGAGI. Germline trimming cut 3 bases from V and 8 bases from J; bases unmatched to any gene: 12. The CDR3 runs to 15 residues. The CDR3 DNA sequence: TGTGCCAGCAGTTATCGACCGACAGGGCGGGCAGGCTACACCTTC. Translating it yields CASSYRPTGRAGYTF.

The chain combines TRBV27 with TRBJ1-3; 8 bases map to TRBD1. Trimming cost V 6 bases and J 4 bases; bases outside gene matches: 2. The CDR3 runs to 13 residues. Germline assignment: CDR1 MNHEY and CDR2 SMNVEV (reference sequence). The CDR3 region is CASRRTGGNTIYF. The CDR3 coding sequence is TGTGCCAGCAGAAGGACAGGGGGAAACACCATATATTTT.

The chain has TRBV6-5 and TRBJ2-7; D ambiguous. CDR1 and CDR2 from the germline V gene are MNHEY and SVGAGI. V was trimmed by 6 bases and J by 2 bases, leaving 17 bases between them. The CDR3 is 15 residues long. This CDR3 is CASSLNSAYPYEQYF. Written as DNA, the CDR3 is TGTGCCAGCAGCCTAAACAGTGCTTACCCCTACGAGCAGTACTTC.

This chain uses TRBV28 with TRBJ1-1; TRBD1 agrees at 9 bases. The trim removed 5 bases at V and 5 bases at J, leaving 9 bases unmatched. Germline V gene data show CDR1 as MDHEN and CDR2 as SYDVKM. CDR3 length: 15 residues. CDR3: CASSPPGTGRTEAFF. In DNA, the CDR3 is TGTGCCAGCAGTCCACCAGGGACAGGGAGGACTGAAGCTTTCTTT.

The chain couples TRBV19 to TRBJ2-7, with TRBD1 matching over 9 bases. Germline CDR1 is LNHDA and CDR2 is SQIVND (reference sequence). This CDR3 is 14 amino acids long. J was trimmed by 5 bases and V by 5 bases; bases with no gene match: 7. The CDR3 is CASSPRTGVNEQYF. As DNA, the CDR3 is TGTGCCAGTAGTCCGCGGACAGGGGTAAACGAGCAGTACTTC.

V usage is TRBV5-5 and J usage is TRBJ2-5; TRBD1 agrees at 8 bases. V trimming: 5 bases; J trimming: 5 bases; junction bases outside the gene matches: 8. CDR3 length: 14 amino acids. In germline, CDR1 is SGHKS, CDR2 YYEKEE (reference sequence). The CDR3 region is CASREQGAGETQYF. Here the CDR3 DNA reads TGTGCCAGCAGGGAGCAGGGGGCAGGGGAGACCCAGTACTTC.

The chain has TRBV3-1 (or the pseudogene TRBV3-2) and TRBJ1-5; tentatively, D is TRBD1 (6 bases). In germline, CDR1 is LGHDT, CDR2 YNNKEL (reference sequence). CDR3 length: 16 amino acids. Trimming took 5 bases from V and 6 from J, leaving 20 bases between them. Written as DNA, the CDR3 is TGTGCCAGCAGCAAGGGAAACGTCAGGGGATTTCAGCCCCAGCATTTT. It specifies CASSKGNVRGFQPQHF.

V and J are TRBV3-1 (or the pseudogene TRBV3-2) and TRBJ1-1, with D possibly matching TRBD1 (6 bases). Trimming stripped 3 bases from V and 2 bases from J, with 10 bases between. Germline lookup yields CDR1 LGHDT and CDR2 YNNKEL (reference sequence). The CDR3 is 14 residues long. This CDR3 reads CASSHTGSNTEAFF. The CDR3, as DNA: TGTGCCAGCAGCCATACAGGGTCCAACACTGAAGCTTTCTTT.

The chain is built from TRBV19 and TRBJ1-5, with D possibly TRBD1 on 5 matching bases. The CDR3 is 14 amino acids. Per germline, CDR1 LNHDA and CDR2 SQIVND (reference sequence). The ends were cut back, 5 bases at V and 9 bases at J, with 17 bases in the middle. CDR3 bases: TGTGCCAGTAGTCATGGTCGGGGGGACTGGCCCCAGCATTTT. Its protein is CASSHGRGDWPQHF.

The sample holds one count of this clone. This rearrangement joins TRBV9 to TRBJ2-2; D gene uncertain. Germline CDR1 SGDLS, CDR2 YYNGEE. The CDR3 is 16 residues long. V shed 2 bases and J shed 0 bases, with 11 bases lying between them. The CDR3: CASSVSGGTNTGELFF. CDR3 coding DNA: TGTGCCAGCAGCGTCAGTGGCGGAACGAACACCGGGGAGCTGTTTTTT.

The chain combines TRBV28 with TRBJ2-1; 8 bases match TRBD2. J gave up 7 bases and V 5 bases, and 10 bases lay outside the gene matches. Germline lookup yields CDR1 MDHEN and CDR2 SYDVKM. The CDR3 is 15 amino acids. CDR3 sequence (DNA): TGTGCCAGCAGTGCGCGGGGGGCGGGGAGAAATGAGCAGTTCTTC. Its protein is CASSARGAGRNEQFF.

This chain links TRBV2 with TRBJ1-2; the D is unclear. This CDR3 region has 15 residues. Trimming pared 7 bases from V and 0 bases from J, leaving 15 bases between. Germline V gene sequence: CDR1 SNHLY, CDR2 FYNNEI. The CDR3: CASTPRRSTNYGYTF. DNA of the CDR3: TGTGCCAGCACCCCCCGCAGGTCAACTAACTATGGCTACACCTTC.